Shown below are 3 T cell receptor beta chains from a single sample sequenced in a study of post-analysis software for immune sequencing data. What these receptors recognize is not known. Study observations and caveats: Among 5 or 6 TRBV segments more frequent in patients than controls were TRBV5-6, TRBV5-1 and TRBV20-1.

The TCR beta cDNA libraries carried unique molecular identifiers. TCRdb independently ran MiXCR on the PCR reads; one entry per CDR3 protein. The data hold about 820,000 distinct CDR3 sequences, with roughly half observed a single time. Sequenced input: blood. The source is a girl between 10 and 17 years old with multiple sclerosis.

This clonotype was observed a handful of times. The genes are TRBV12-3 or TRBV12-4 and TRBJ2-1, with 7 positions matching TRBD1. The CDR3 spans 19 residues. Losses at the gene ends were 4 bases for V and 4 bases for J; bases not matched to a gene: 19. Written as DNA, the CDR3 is TGTGCCAGCAGTTATCCCAAATTGCACTTACAGGGGCTTTACAATGAGCAGTTCTTC. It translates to CASSYPKLHLQGLYNEQFF.

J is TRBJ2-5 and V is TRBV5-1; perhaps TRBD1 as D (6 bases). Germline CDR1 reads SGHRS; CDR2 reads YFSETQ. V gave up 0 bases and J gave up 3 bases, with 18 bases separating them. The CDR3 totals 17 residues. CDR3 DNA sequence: TGCGCCAGCAGCTTGGGTGTTCACCGGGACACAGAAGAGACCCAGTACTTC. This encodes CASSLGVHRDTEETQYF.

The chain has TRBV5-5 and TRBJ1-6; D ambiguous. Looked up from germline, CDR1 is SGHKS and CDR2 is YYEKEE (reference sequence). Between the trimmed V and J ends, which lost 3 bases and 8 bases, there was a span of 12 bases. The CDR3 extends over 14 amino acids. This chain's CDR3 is CASSSSGYDSPLHF. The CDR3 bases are TGTGCCAGCAGCTCGTCCGGGTATGATTCACCCCTCCACTTT.